This T cell receptor beta chain was documented in a study of T cells in Graves' hyperthyroidism and ophthalmopathy. Background on the study: Before any treatment, at initial diagnosis, peripheral blood was collected. Study outcomes and limitations: With a median lead of around 5.9 months before onset, the model predicted ophthalmopathy.

This clonotype has a count of ten or more. Its specificity is unknown. Hyperthyroidism of Graves' type that showed no ophthalmopathy progression within 18 months was stable. Clinical symptoms, serum thyroxine, TRAb, thyroid ultrasound and orbital computed tomography established diagnosis. V was pared by 1 base and J by 1 base, with 3 bases of the junction left unmatched. This CDR3 comprises 14 residues. CDR1 and CDR2 from the germline V gene are SQVTM and ANQGSEA. Authors of the study amplified TCR beta CDR3 regions from RNA transcripts. TCR CDR3 regions were first amplified by RT-PCR with HTBI primers. TCRdb reprocessed the multiplex PCR reads with MiXCR, giving one entry per CDR3 protein. The sample has 600,000 to 800,000 distinct CDR3 sequences, approximately 36% seen once.

J is TRBJ2-5 and V is TRBV29-1, with TRBD1 matching 7 bases. This receptor was obtained from a woman aged 40 to 50 with Graves' hyperthyroidism. The sample consisted of blood. Written as DNA, the CDR3 is TGCAGCGTTGAAGGGGACAGTCCCCAAGAGACCCAGTACTTC. Translation: CSVEGDSPQETQYF.